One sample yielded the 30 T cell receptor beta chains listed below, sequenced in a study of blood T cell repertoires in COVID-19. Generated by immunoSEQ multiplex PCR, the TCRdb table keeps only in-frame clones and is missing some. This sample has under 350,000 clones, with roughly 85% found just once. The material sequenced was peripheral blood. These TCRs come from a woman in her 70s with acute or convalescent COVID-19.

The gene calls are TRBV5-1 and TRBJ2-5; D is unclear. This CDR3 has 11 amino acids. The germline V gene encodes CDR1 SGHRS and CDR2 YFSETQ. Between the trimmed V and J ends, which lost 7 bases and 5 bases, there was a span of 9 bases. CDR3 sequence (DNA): TGCGCCAGCGCCCAGGCGGAGACCCAGTACTTC. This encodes CASAQAETQYF.

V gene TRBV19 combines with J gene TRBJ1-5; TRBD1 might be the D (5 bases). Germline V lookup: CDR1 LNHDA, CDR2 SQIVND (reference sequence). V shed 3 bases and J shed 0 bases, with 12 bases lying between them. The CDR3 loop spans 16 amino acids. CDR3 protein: CASSIGGDYSNQPQHF. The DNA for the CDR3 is TGTGCCAGTAGTATTGGGGGGGATTATAGCAATCAGCCCCAGCATTTT.

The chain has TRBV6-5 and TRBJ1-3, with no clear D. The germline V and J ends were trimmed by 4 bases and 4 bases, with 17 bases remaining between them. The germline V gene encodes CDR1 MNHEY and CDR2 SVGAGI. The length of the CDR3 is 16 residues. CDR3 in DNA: TGTGCCAGCAGTTCTGAGGGAAGATTAAGCGGAAACACCATATATTTT. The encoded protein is CASSSEGRLSGNTIYF.

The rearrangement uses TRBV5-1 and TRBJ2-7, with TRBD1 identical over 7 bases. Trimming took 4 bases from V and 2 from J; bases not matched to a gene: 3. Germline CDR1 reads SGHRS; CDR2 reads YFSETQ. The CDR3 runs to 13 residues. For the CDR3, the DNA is TGCGCCAGCAGCCGGGACAGTACCTACGAGCAGTACTTC. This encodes CASSRDSTYEQYF.

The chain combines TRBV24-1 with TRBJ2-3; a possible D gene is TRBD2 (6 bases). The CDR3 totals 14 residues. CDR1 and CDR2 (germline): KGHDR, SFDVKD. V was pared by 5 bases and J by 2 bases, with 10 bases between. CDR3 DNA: TGTGCCACCAGTGGGAGGGCCCCCACAGATACGCAGTATTTT. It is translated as CATSGRAPTDTQYF.

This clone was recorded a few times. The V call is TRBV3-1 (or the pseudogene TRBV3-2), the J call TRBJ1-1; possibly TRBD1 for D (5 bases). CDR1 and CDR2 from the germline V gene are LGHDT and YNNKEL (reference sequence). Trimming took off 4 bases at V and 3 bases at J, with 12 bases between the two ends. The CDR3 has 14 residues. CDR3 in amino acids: CASSPSGGDTEAFF. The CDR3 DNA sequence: TGTGCCAGCAGCCCGTCCGGGGGGGACACTGAAGCTTTCTTT.

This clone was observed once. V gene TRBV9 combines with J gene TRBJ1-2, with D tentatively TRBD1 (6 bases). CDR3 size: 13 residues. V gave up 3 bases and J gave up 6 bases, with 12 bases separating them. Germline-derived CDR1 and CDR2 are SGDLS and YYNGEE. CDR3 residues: CASSARTEHGYTF. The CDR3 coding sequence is TGTGCCAGCAGCGCAAGGACAGAGCATGGCTACACCTTC.

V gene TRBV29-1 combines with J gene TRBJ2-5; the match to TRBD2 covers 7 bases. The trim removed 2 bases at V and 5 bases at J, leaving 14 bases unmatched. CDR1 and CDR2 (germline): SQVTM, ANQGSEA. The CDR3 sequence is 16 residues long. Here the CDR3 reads CSVELPGGGFGETQYF. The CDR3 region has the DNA TGCAGCGTTGAACTTCCCGGGGGAGGGTTCGGGGAGACCCAGTACTTC.

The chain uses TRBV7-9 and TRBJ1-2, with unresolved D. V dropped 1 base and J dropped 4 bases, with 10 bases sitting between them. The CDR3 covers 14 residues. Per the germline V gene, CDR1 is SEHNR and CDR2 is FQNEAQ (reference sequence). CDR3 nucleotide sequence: TGTGCCAGCAGCTTAGGCCAGGCCTTCTATGGCTACACCTTC. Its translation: CASSLGQAFYGYTF.

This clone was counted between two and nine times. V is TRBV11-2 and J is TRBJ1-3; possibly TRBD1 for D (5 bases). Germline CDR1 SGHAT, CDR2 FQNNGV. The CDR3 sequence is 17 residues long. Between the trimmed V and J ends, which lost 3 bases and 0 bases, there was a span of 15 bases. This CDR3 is CASSLAPGSRSGNTIYF. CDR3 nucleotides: TGTGCCAGCAGCTTGGCCCCAGGGTCTCGCTCTGGAAACACCATATATTTT.

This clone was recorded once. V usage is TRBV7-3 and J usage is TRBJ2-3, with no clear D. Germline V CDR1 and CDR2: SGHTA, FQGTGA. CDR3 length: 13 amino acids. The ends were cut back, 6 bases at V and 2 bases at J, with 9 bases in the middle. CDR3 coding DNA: TGTGCCAGCAGTACTTCAAACACAGATACGCAGTATTTT. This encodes CASSTSNTDTQYF.

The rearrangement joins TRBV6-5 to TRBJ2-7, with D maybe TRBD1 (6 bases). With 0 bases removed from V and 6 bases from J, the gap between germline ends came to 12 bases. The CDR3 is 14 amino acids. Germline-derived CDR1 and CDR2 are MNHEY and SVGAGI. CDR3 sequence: CASSYSVQGIEQYF. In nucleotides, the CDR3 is TGTGCCAGCAGTTACTCGGTACAGGGTATCGAGCAGTACTTC.

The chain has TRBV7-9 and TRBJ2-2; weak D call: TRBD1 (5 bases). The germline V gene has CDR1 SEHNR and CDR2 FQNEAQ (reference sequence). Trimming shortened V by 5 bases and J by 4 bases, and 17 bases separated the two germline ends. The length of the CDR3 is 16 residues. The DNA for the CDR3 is TGTGCCAGCAGCATTTCCTGGGGCATCGGCACCGGGGAGCTGTTTTTT. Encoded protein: CASSISWGIGTGELFF.

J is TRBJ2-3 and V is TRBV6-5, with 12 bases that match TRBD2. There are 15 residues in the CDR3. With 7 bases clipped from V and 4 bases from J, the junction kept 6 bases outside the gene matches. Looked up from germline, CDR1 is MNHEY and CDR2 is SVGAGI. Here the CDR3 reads CASTTSGGFADTQYF. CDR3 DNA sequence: TGTGCCAGCACTACTAGCGGGGGGTTTGCAGATACGCAGTATTTT.

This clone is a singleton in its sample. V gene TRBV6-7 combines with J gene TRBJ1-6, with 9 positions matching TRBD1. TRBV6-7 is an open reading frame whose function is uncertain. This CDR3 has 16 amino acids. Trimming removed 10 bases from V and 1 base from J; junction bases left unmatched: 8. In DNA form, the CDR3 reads TGTGCCACCAACCCCGGGACAGGGTCCTATAATTCACCCCTCCACTTT. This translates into CATNPGTGSYNSPLHF.

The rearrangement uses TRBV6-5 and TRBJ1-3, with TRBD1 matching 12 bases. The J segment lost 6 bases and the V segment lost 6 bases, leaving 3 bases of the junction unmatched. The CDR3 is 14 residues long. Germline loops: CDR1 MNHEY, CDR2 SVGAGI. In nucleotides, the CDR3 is TGTGCCAGCAGCCGGGACAGGGGGCCAAACACCATATATTTT. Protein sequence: CASSRDRGPNTIYF.

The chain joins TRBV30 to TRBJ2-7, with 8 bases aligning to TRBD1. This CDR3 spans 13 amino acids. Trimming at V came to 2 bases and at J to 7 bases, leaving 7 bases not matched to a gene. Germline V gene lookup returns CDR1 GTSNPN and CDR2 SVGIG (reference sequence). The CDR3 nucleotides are TGTGCCTGGAGTTCGACCTACAGGGGGGAGCAGTACTTC. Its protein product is CAWSSTYRGEQYF.

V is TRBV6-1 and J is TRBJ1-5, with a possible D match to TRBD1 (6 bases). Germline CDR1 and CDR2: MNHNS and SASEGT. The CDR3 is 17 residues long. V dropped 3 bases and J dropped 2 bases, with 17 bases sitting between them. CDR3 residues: CASSDYYRVGRNQPQHF. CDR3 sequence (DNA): TGTGCCAGCAGTGATTATTACAGGGTCGGGCGCAATCAGCCCCAGCATTTT.

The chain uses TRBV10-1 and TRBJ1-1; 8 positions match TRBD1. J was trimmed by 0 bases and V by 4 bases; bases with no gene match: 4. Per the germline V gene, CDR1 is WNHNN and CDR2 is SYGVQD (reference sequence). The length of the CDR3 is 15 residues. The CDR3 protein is CASSVTGAMNTEAFF. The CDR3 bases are TGCGCCAGCAGTGTGACAGGGGCCATGAACACTGAAGCTTTCTTT.

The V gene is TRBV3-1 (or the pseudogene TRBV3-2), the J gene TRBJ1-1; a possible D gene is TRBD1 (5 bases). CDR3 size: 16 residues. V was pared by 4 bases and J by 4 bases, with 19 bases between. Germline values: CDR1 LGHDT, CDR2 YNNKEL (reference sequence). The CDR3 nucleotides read TGTGCCAGCAGCCCCAGGGACGGGGGATCTCGCACTGAAGCTTTCTTT. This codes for CASSPRDGGSRTEAFF.

The CDR3 region has the DNA TGTGCCACTTCTCCGTCGTCCCTGCAGCGGACCATATATTTT. Translating gives CATSPSSLQRTIYF. The chain combines TRBV25-1 with TRBJ1-3; D is unresolved. Germline V lookup: CDR1 MGHDK, CDR2 SYGVNS. Trimming pared 10 bases from V and 10 bases from J, leaving 23 bases between. The CDR3 sequence is 14 residues long.

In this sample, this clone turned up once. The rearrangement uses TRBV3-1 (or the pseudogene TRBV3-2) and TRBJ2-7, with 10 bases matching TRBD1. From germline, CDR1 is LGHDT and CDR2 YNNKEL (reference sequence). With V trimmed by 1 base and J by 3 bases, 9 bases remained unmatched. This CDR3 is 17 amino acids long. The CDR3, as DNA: TGTGCCAGCAGCCAAGGACAGGGGGCGCGTATCTACTACGAGCAGTACTTC. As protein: CASSQGQGARIYYEQYF.

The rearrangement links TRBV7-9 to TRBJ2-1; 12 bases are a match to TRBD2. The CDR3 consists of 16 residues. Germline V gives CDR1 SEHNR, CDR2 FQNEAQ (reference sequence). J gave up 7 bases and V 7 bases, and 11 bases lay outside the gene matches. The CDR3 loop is CASTRKRTSGVNEQFF. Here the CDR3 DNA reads TGTGCCAGCACTCGCAAGCGGACTAGCGGGGTTAATGAGCAGTTCTTC.

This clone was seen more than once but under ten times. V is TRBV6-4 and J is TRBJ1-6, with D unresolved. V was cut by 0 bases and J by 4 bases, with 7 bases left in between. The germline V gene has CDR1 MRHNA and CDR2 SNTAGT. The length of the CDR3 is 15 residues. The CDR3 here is CASSDSAGYNSPLHF. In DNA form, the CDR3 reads TGTGCCAGCAGTGACTCGGCAGGATATAATTCACCCCTCCACTTT.

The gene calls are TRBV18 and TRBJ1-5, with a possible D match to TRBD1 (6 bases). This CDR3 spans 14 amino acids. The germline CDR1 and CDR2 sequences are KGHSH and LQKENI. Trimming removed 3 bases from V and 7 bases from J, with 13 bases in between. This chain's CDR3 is CASSPLGAGQPQHF. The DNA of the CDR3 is TGTGCCAGCTCACCTCTGGGGGCCGGGCAGCCCCAGCATTTT.

The CDR3 sequence: CASSSQRGGNNEQFF. The DNA for the CDR3 is TGTGCCAGCAGTTCCCAGCGGGGGGGAAACAATGAGCAGTTCTTC. The chain links TRBV6-5 to TRBJ2-1; TRBD2 matches 10 bases. The germline CDR1 and CDR2 sequences are MNHEY and SVGAGI. The CDR3 loop spans 15 amino acids. V lost 4 bases to trimming and J lost 5 bases; unmatched junction nucleotides: 5.

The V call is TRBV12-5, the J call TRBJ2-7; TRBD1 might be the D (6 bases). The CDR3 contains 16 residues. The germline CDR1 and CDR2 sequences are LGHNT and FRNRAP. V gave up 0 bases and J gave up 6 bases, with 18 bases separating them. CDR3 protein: CASGLVRAGERSEQYF. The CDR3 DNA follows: TGTGCTAGTGGTTTGGTACGAGCAGGGGAAAGGTCCGAGCAGTACTTC.

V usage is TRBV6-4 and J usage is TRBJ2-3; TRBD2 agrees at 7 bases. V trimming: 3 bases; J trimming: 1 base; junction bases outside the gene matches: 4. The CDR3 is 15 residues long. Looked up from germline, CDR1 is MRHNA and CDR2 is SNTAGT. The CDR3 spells CASSEEAGRTDTQYF. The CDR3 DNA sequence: TGTGCCAGCAGTGAAGAAGCGGGGCGCACAGATACGCAGTATTTT.

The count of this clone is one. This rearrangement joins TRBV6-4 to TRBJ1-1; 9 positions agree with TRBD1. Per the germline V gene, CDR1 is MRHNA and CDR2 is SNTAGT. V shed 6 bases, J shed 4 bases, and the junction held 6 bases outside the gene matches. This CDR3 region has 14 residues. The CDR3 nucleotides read TGTGCCAGCAGGAGGGACAGGGCAATCACTGAAGCTTTCTTT. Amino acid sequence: CASRRDRAITEAFF.

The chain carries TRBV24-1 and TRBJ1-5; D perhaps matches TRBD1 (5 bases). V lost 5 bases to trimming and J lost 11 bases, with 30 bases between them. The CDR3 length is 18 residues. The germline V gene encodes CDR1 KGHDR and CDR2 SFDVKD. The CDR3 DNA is TGTGCCACCAGTGCCCTGCTACGGCCAGGGCCCCCCGTGAGCGCCCAGCATTTT. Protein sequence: CATSALLRPGPPVSAQHF.